A single sample is the source of the 5 T cell receptor beta chains below, sequenced in a study of Graves' ophthalmopathy and Graves' hyperthyroidism. Amplifying from RNA transcripts, the study obtained TCR beta CDR3 regions. HTBI primers served in a first-round RT-PCR, which a second-round multiplex PCR followed. In TCRdb, the multiplex PCR reads were re-called with MiXCR into one record per CDR3 protein. The sample shows about 740,000 distinct CDR3 sequences, 40% of them seen only once. The sequenced sample consisted of peripheral blood. The origin of the receptors is an adult man with Graves' ophthalmopathy.

In its sample, this clonotype was seen many times. The rearrangement joins TRBV12-3 or TRBV12-4 to TRBJ2-7; no reliable D call. V lost 5 bases and J 4 bases, leaving 6 bases between the germline ends. This CDR3 has 11 residues. CDR3 bases: TGTGCCAGCAGTACCTTTTACGAGCAGTACTTC. As protein: CASSTFYEQYF.

The V call is TRBV28, the J call TRBJ2-5, with D possibly TRBD1 on 6 matching bases. Germline-derived CDR1 and CDR2 are MDHEN and SYDVKM. V lost 7 bases, J lost 5 bases, and 14 bases lay in between. This CDR3 contains 13 residues. In nucleotides, the CDR3 is TGTGCCAGCATGAAGGGGGTAGTCGAGACCCAGTACTTC. This translates into CASMKGVVETQYF.

The chain recombines TRBV7-2 with TRBJ1-4, with D possibly being TRBD1 (6 bases). The germline V and J ends were trimmed by 5 bases and 7 bases, with 14 bases remaining between them. The CDR3 extends over 14 amino acids. CDR1 SGHTA and CDR2 FQGNSA come from the germline V gene. CDR3 coding DNA: TGTGCCAGCAGCGCAACAGGGCGTCCTGAAAAACTGTTTTTT. Amino acid sequence: CASSATGRPEKLFF.

This clonotype has more than one count but fewer than ten. The chain recombines TRBV2 with TRBJ2-7, with no clear D. The germline gives CDR1 SNHLY, CDR2 FYNNEI. The CDR3 length is 13 residues. With 6 bases removed from V and 2 bases from J, the gap between germline ends came to 11 bases. DNA of the CDR3: TGTGCCAGCAGGGCCAGACAAACCTACGAGCAGTACTTC. Translation gives CASRARQTYEQYF.

This clonotype was counted between two and nine times. This sequence joins TRBV6-6 and TRBJ2-2; D is uncertain. The CDR3 totals 13 residues. The V gene lost 11 bases and the J gene lost 4 bases, with 14 bases spanning the gap. Germline V gene sequence: CDR1 MNHNY, CDR2 SVGAGI (reference sequence). The CDR3 is CAQSALGTGELFF. The CDR3 nucleotides are TGTGCCCAGTCGGCCCTTGGCACCGGGGAGCTGTTTTTT.